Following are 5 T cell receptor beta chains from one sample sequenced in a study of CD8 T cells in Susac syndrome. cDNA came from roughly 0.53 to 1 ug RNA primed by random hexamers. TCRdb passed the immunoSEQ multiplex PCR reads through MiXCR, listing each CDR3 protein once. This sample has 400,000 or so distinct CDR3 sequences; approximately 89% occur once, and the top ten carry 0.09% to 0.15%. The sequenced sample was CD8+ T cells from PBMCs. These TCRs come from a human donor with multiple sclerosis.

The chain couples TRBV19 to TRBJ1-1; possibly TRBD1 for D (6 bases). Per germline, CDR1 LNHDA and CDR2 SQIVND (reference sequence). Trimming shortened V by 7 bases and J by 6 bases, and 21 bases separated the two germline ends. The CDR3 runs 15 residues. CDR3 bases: TGTGCCAGTACCTTGGACAGTGGCTCTATGGCTGAAGCTTTCTTT. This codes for CASTLDSGSMAEAFF.

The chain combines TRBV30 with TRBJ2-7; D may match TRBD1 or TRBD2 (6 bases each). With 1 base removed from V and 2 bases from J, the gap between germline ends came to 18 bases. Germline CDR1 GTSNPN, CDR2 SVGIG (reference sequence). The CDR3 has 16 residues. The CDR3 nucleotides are TGTGCCTGGAGTGACCTTGGGGGGCGGGGCGCCTACGAGCAGTACTTC. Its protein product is CAWSDLGGRGAYEQYF.

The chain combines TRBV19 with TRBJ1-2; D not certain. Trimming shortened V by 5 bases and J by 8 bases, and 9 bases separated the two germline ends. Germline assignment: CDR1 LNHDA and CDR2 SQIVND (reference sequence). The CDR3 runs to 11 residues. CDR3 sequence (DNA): TGTGCCAGTAGTCACTTAGCGGGCTACACCTTC. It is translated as CASSHLAGYTF.

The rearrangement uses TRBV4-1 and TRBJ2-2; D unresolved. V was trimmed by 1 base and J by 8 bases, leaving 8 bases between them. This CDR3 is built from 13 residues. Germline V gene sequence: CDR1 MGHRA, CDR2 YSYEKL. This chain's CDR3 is CASSQVIGGELFF. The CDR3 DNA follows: TGCGCCAGCAGCCAAGTTATCGGGGGGGAGCTGTTTTTT.

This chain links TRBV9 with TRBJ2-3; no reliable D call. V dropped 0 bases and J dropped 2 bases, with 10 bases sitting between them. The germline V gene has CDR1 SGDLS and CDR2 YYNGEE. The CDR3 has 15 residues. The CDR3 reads CASSVGGTITDTQYF. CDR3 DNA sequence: TGTGCCAGCAGCGTAGGAGGAACTATCACAGATACGCAGTATTTT.